A single sample gave rise to the 26 T cell receptor beta chains below, sequenced in a study of Graves' ophthalmopathy and Graves' hyperthyroidism. Amplification from RNA transcripts yielded the TCR beta CDR3 regions. HTBI-primed first-round RT-PCR preceded second-round multiplex PCR. TCRdb independently ran MiXCR on the multiplex PCR reads; one entry per CDR3 protein. The table lists roughly 400,000 distinct CDR3 sequences, about 18% of them singletons. Input material: peripheral blood. The receptors come from a woman between 18 and 29 years old with Graves' ophthalmopathy.

This clonotype was seen at least ten times. The chain has TRBV9 and TRBJ2-2; D is tentatively TRBD1 or TRBD2 (6 bases each). The CDR3 is 18 residues long. Germline V gene data show CDR1 as SGDLS and CDR2 as YYNGEE. Trimming took off 0 bases at V and 6 bases at J, with 21 bases between the two ends. CDR3 nucleotides: TGTGCCAGCAGCGTAGCTTTAGGGGGGACCCCCAAGGCCGGGGAGCTGTTTTTT. Translation gives CASSVALGGTPKAGELFF.

The rearrangement links TRBV30 to TRBJ1-1; D might be TRBD1 (5 bases). Germline CDR1 and CDR2: GTSNPN and SVGIG (reference sequence). This CDR3 is built from 12 residues. With 2 bases removed from V and 5 bases from J, the gap between germline ends came to 9 bases. CDR3 sequence (DNA): TGTGCCTGGAGTCGGGGGAGTACTGAAGCTTTCTTT. Translating it yields CAWSRGSTEAFF.

This clonotype was found a few times. The chain recombines TRBV6-5 with TRBJ1-1; a weak D match, TRBD1 (6 bases). Germline V gives CDR1 MNHEY, CDR2 SVGAGI. This CDR3 contains 15 residues. V lost 5 bases and J 5 bases, leaving 18 bases between the germline ends. CDR3 residues: CASSQLGGARTEAFF. The CDR3 DNA reads TGTGCCAGCAGTCAACTCGGGGGGGCGAGGACTGAAGCTTTCTTT.

The V call is TRBV10-3, the J call TRBJ2-7; the match to TRBD1 covers 7 bases. The CDR3 length is 13 residues. Germline V lookup: CDR1 ENHRY, CDR2 SYGVKD. Trimming removed 6 bases from V and 2 bases from J; junction bases left unmatched: 4. CDR3 sequence: CAIRAGTAYEQYF. CDR3 DNA: TGTGCCATCAGAGCCGGGACAGCCTACGAGCAGTACTTC.

This clonotype has ten or more counts. CDR3 in DNA: TGTGCCAGCAGTTTAAAATTGGGCAGGGGTTTGTCATTTTCTGGGGCCAACGTCCTGACTTTC. Its translation is CASSLKLGRGLSFSGANVLTF. The chain recombines TRBV27 with TRBJ2-6; D perhaps matches TRBD1 (6 bases). Per the germline V gene, CDR1 is MNHEY and CDR2 is SMNVEV (reference sequence). The V end was cut by 2 bases, the J end by 1 base, with 24 bases between. This CDR3 region has 21 residues.

At least ten counts were recorded for this clonotype. J is TRBJ1-1 and V is TRBV9; no definite D call. In germline, CDR1 is SGDLS, CDR2 YYNGEE. The V gene lost 5 bases and the J gene lost 2 bases, with 13 bases spanning the gap. The CDR3 length is 14 residues. CDR3 loop: CASSKPGTNTEAFF. In nucleotides, the CDR3 is TGTGCCAGCAGTAAACCGGGCACTAACACTGAAGCTTTCTTT.

This clonotype was recorded many times. V is TRBV9 and J is TRBJ2-5; D is tentatively TRBD1 or TRBD2 (5 bases each). Deletions cut 2 bases from V and 5 bases from J, with 19 bases between. Germline lookup yields CDR1 SGDLS and CDR2 YYNGEE. CDR3 length: 16 amino acids. The CDR3 DNA follows: TGTGCCAGCAGCGTGGCTGGGGGTCCTCAAGGGGAGACCCAGTACTTC. Its translation is CASSVAGGPQGETQYF.

At least ten counts were recorded for this clonotype. V is TRBV7-9 and J is TRBJ2-4, with no clear D. V gave up 3 bases and J gave up 2 bases, with 8 bases separating them. In germline, CDR1 is SEHNR, CDR2 FQNEAQ (reference sequence). This CDR3 has 14 residues. The CDR3 loop is CASSFGESKNIQYF. The DNA of the CDR3 is TGTGCCAGCAGCTTTGGGGAATCCAAAAACATTCAGTACTTC.

This clonotype was detected many times. The rearrangement joins TRBV27 to TRBJ2-7; TRBD2 agrees at 9 bases. With 1 base clipped from V and 3 bases from J, the junction kept 4 bases outside the gene matches. This CDR3 is 15 amino acids long. Per germline, CDR1 MNHEY and CDR2 SMNVEV (reference sequence). For the CDR3, the DNA is TGTGCCAGCAGTTTATTTACTAGCGGGCGCTACGAGCAGTACTTC. This encodes CASSLFTSGRYEQYF.

Many counts were recorded for this clonotype. V is TRBV7-2 and J is TRBJ2-7, with a possible D match to TRBD1 (6 bases). V lost 5 bases and J 1 base, leaving 12 bases between the germline ends. Looked up from germline, CDR1 is SGHTA and CDR2 is FQGNSA. The CDR3 runs to 14 residues. CDR3 DNA: TGTGCCAGCAGCCCCGACAGGTTATCCTACGAGCAGTACTTC. Residues: CASSPDRLSYEQYF.

This clonotype showed up many times. The rearrangement links TRBV4-2 to TRBJ1-6; 9 bases align to TRBD1. This CDR3 comprises 16 residues. The junction had 7 bases not matched to a gene; V was cut back by 3 bases and J by 7 bases. Looked up from germline, CDR1 is LGHNA and CDR2 is YNFKEQ. The CDR3 is CASSQNRGQKNSPLHF. The CDR3 bases are TGTGCCAGCAGCCAGAACAGGGGGCAGAAGAATTCACCCCTCCACTTT.

This clonotype was found many times. The chain carries TRBV20-1 and TRBJ1-6; D not resolved. The germline V gene has CDR1 DFQATT and CDR2 SNEGSKA (reference sequence). Trimming shortened V by 1 base and J by 3 bases, and 7 bases separated the two germline ends. The CDR3 length is 14 residues. CDR3 loop: CSARARLYNSPLHF. CDR3 in DNA: TGCAGTGCTAGAGCCCGACTCTATAATTCACCCCTCCACTTT.

This clonotype has only a few counts. The chain carries TRBV25-1 and TRBJ2-7, with TRBD1 matching over 9 bases. The CDR3 covers 17 residues. Germline CDR1 reads MGHDK; CDR2 reads SYGVNS. Trimming removed 4 bases from V and 2 bases from J; junction bases left unmatched: 12. CDR3 sequence (DNA): TGTGCCAGCAGTGTTACCCCCGGGACAGGGTTCACCTACGAGCAGTACTTC. Protein: CASSVTPGTGFTYEQYF.

This clonotype showed up many times. The V gene is TRBV7-9, the J gene TRBJ1-2; a possible D gene is TRBD1 (5 bases). V lost 3 bases and J 5 bases, leaving 10 bases between the germline ends. Germline V gives CDR1 SEHNR, CDR2 FQNEAQ (reference sequence). This CDR3 is built from 13 residues. The chain's CDR3 is CASSLRGEYGYTF. DNA for the CDR3: TGTGCCAGCAGCTTGAGGGGCGAGTATGGCTACACCTTC. Looking up the rest from reference TRBV7-9 and TRBJ1-2 gives the full variable domain: DTGVSQNPRHKITKRGQNVTFRCDPISEHNRLYWYRQTLGQGPEFLTYFQNEAQLEKSRLLSDRFSAERPKGSFSTLEIQRTEQGDSAMYLCASSLRGEYGYTFGSGTRLTVV.

Comments on this clonotype: A much larger clone lies one base from this, so it may be a read error. The V call is TRBV28, the J call TRBJ1-2, with 10 positions matching TRBD1. Trimming removed 4 bases from V and 7 bases from J; junction bases left unmatched: 0. Looked up from germline, CDR1 is MDHEN and CDR2 is SYDVKM. This CDR3 is built from 12 residues. The CDR3 sequence is CASSWTGGGYTF. The CDR3 coding sequence is TGTGCCAGCAGTTGGACAGGGGGTGGCTACACCTTC.

A few counts support this clonotype. The chain employs TRBV6-2 or TRBV6-3 and TRBJ2-7, with 9 bases lining up with TRBD1. The ends lost 6 bases at V and 2 bases at J; junction bases unmatched: 14. Germline CDR1 is MNHEY and CDR2 is SVGEGT. This CDR3 is 17 amino acids long. The CDR3 nucleotides are TGTGCCAGCAGCAAGGGACAGGGAGGGCTAGCGGCCTACGAGCAGTACTTC. Its translation: CASSKGQGGLAAYEQYF.

The table lists this clonotype with many counts. The chain couples TRBV7-2 to TRBJ1-2; tentatively, D is TRBD1 (5 bases). Germline V gene sequence: CDR1 SGHTA, CDR2 FQGNSA. CDR3 length: 15 residues. V lost 5 bases to trimming and J lost 4 bases, with 17 bases between them. The CDR3 region is CASSPRWGDGYGYTF. In DNA, the CDR3 is TGTGCCAGCAGCCCCAGGTGGGGGGACGGCTATGGCTACACCTTC.

This clonotype occurred many times. The V and J genes are TRBV5-1 and TRBJ2-7, with D unclear. CDR1 and CDR2 (germline): SGHRS, YFSETQ. This CDR3 is built from 12 residues. V shed 6 bases and J shed 4 bases, with 11 bases lying between them. The CDR3 DNA is TGCGCCAGCAACCCCCCCGATTACGAGCAGTACTTC. Residues: CASNPPDYEQYF.

Many counts were recorded for this clonotype. The junction does not match germline at one end; this may be a read error. The J gene is TRBJ1-5, the V gene TRBV5-1; D remains unclear. Germline CDR1 reads SGHRS; CDR2 reads YFSETQ. The CDR3 length is 15 residues. Here the CDR3 DNA reads TGCGCCAGCAGCTCCTTGGGAGGCGGAGATCAGCCCCAGCATTTC. Translation gives CASSSLGGGDQPQHF.

This clonotype was seen many times. The V and J genes are TRBV19 and TRBJ1-2; D is perhaps TRBD1 (6 bases). This CDR3 spans 16 amino acids. Germline V CDR1 and CDR2: LNHDA, SQIVND (reference sequence). The germline V and J ends were trimmed by 7 bases and 1 base, with 19 bases remaining between them. The DNA of the CDR3 is TGTGCCAGTAACTTACGCGGGGGCCGACTTAACTATGGCTACACCTTC. It translates to CASNLRGGRLNYGYTF.

There are many counts of this clonotype. The gene calls are TRBV28 and TRBJ1-6; D is uncertain. The germline V and J ends were trimmed by 3 bases and 9 bases, with 15 bases remaining between them. The germline V gene encodes CDR1 MDHEN and CDR2 SYDVKM. The length of the CDR3 is 15 residues. The CDR3, as DNA: TGTGCCAGCAGTTTTTACCCTCCCCGGGTTTCACCCCTCCACTTT. Translated, it gives CASSFYPPRVSPLHF.

The count of this clonotype is one. The chain joins TRBV7-9 to TRBJ1-6; TRBD1 aligns across 9 bases. V trimming: 1 base; J trimming: 9 bases; junction bases outside the gene matches: 4. The CDR3 is made up of 15 amino acids. From germline, CDR1 is SEHNR and CDR2 FQNEAQ (reference sequence). For the CDR3, the DNA is TGTGCCAGCAGCTTAGTGGGACAGGGAGGTTCACCCCTCCACTTT. Its protein product is CASSLVGQGGSPLHF.

This clonotype was observed at least ten times. A much larger clone differs from this one at a single base, so this may be a read error. The chain links TRBV28 to TRBJ1-1, with TRBD1 as a possible D gene (6 bases). This CDR3 comprises 16 residues. V gave up 10 bases and J gave up 8 bases, with 29 bases separating them. Germline CDR1 and CDR2: MDHEN and SYDVKM. This CDR3 is CAISTARRGGHTEAFF. The CDR3 nucleotides read TGTGCCATCTCCACGGCCAGGAGAGGGGGACATACCGAAGCTTTCTTT.

This clonotype has ten or more counts. The rearrangement uses TRBV29-1 and TRBJ2-7; a weak D match, TRBD1 (5 bases). The CDR3 extends over 12 amino acids. CDR1 SQVTM and CDR2 ANQGSEA come from the germline V gene. The germline V and J ends were trimmed by 5 bases and 1 base, with 9 bases remaining between them. CDR3 sequence reads: CSVFGASYEQYF. The CDR3 DNA is TGCAGCGTTTTTGGGGCTTCCTACGAGCAGTACTTC.

At least ten counts were recorded for this clonotype. The rearrangement uses TRBV6-1 and TRBJ1-2; no clear D gene. V lost 6 bases and J lost 3, with 8 bases in between. Germline V lookup: CDR1 MNHNS, CDR2 SASEGT. The CDR3 is made up of 12 amino acids. CDR3: CASRLAHYGYTF. DNA of the CDR3: TGTGCCAGCAGGTTGGCCCACTATGGCTACACCTTC.

This clonotype was detected many times. The chain recombines TRBV10-3 with TRBJ1-1; D is uncertain. Between the trimmed V and J ends, which lost 4 bases and 0 bases, there was a span of 15 bases. The CDR3 has 16 amino acids. Germline-derived CDR1 and CDR2 are ENHRY and SYGVKD. DNA of the CDR3: TGTGCCATCAGTGGCCGGGAGACCCCAATGAACACTGAAGCTTTCTTT. Translating it yields CAISGRETPMNTEAFF.